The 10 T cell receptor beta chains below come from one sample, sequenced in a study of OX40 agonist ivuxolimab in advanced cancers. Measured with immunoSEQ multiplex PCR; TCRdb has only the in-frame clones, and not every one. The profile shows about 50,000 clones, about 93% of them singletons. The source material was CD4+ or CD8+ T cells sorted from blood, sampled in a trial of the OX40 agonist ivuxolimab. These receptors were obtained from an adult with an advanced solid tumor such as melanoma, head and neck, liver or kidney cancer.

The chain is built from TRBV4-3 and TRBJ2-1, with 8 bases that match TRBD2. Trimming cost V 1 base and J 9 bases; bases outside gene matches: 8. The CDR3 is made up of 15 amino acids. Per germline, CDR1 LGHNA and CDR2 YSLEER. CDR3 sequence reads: CASSQGAAGGFEQFF. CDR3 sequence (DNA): TGCGCCAGCAGCCAAGGGGCGGCGGGAGGTTTTGAGCAGTTCTTC.

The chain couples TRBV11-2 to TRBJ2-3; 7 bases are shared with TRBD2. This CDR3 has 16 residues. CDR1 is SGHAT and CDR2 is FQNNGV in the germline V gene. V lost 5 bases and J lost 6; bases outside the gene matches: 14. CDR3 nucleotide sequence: TGTGCCAGCAGCCCTTACCTTAGCGGGCTCGAGGATACGCAGTATTTT. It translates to CASSPYLSGLEDTQYF.

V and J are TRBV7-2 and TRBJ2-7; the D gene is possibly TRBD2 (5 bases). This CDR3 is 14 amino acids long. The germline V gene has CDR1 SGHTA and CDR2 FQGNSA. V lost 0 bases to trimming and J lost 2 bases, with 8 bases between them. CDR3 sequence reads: CASSLAGSPYEQYF. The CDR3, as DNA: TGTGCCAGCAGCTTAGCAGGGAGTCCCTACGAGCAGTACTTC.

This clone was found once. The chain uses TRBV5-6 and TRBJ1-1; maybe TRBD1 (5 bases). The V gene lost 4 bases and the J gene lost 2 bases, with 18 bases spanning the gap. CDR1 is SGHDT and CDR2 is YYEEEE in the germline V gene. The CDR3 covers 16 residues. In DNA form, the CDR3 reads TGTGCCAGCAGCCCCCGGGGGGGGAGGGCCAACACTGAAGCTTTCTTT. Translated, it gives CASSPRGGRANTEAFF.

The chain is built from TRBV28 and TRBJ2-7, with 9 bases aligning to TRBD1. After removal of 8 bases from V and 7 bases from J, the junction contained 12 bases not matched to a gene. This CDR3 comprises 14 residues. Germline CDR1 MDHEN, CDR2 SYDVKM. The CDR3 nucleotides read TGTGCCAGCGCCCTGCTACAGGGGGCGGGAGAGCAGTACTTC. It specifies CASALLQGAGEQYF.

CDR3 in amino acids: CASSIGTGDSDTQYF. DNA for the CDR3: TGTGCCAGTAGTATAGGGACAGGGGACTCAGATACGCAGTATTTT. The gene calls are TRBV19 and TRBJ2-3; 9 positions agree with TRBD1. CDR3 length equals 15 residues. Trimming removed 1 base from V and 4 bases from J; junction bases left unmatched: 3. CDR1 is LNHDA, CDR2 SQIVND, per germline (reference sequence).

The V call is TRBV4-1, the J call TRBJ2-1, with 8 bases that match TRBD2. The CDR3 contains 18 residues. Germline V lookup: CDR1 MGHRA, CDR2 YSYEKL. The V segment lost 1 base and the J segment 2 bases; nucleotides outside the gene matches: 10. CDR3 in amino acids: CASSQVGVAGLTYNEQFF. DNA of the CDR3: TGCGCCAGCAGCCAAGTGGGGGTAGCGGGGCTGACCTACAATGAGCAGTTCTTC.

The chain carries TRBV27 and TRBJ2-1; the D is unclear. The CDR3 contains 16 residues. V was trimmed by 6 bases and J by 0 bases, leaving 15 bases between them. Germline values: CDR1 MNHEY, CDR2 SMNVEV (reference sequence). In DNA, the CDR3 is TGTGCCAGCAGGGATCGGACCTCCCGCTCCTACAATGAGCAGTTCTTC. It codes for CASRDRTSRSYNEQFF.

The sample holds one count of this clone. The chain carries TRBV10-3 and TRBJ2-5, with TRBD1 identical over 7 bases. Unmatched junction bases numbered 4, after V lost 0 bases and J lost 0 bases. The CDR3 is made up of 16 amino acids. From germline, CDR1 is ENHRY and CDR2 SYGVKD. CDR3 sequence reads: CAISESRDSYQETQYF. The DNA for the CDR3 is TGTGCCATCAGTGAGTCTCGGGACAGTTACCAAGAGACCCAGTACTTC.

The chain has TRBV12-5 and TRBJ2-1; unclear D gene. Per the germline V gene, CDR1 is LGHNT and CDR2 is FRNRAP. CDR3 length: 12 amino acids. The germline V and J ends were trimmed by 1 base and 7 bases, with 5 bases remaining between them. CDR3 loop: CASGLAENEQFF. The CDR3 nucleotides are TGTGCTAGTGGTTTGGCGGAGAATGAGCAGTTCTTC.